This TCR beta chain comes out of a study of long-term antiretroviral therapy in people with HIV. Investigators performed immunoSEQ version v3.0 at survey level. Profiling relied on immunoSEQ multiplex PCR, and the TCRdb table lists in-frame clones only, not all of them. This table has about 28,000 clones, over 80% appearing once. A few counts support this clone. The CDR3 has 16 residues. Losses at the gene ends were 3 bases for V and 9 bases for J; bases not matched to a gene: 8. Looked up from germline, CDR1 is SEHNR and CDR2 is FQNEAQ (reference sequence). The rearrangement links TRBV7-9 to TRBJ1-6; 10 bases fit TRBD1. Material: unsorted PBMCs, obtained almost 2.9 years after starting antiretroviral therapy. This receptor was obtained from a man younger than 40 with HIV. This CDR3 reads CASSLGLGTGVSPLHF. The DNA of the CDR3 is TGTGCCAGCAGCTTGGGCTTAGGGACAGGGGTTTCACCCCTCCACTTT.